These 5 T cell receptor beta chains originate from one sample sequenced in a study of cytomegalovirus exposure and HLA in healthy donors. A multiplex PCR was run with 60 Vbeta primers and 13 Jbeta primers. TCRdb keeps only in-frame clones here, not all; method: immunoSEQ multiplex PCR. The table includes over 150,000 clones, about 82% detected once. Sample: PBMCs. The receptors derive from a woman aged 50 to 60 in good health and CMV-seropositive.

The rearrangement joins TRBV12-5 to TRBJ1-2; 7 nucleotides agree with TRBD1. CDR3 length: 13 amino acids. The V gene end was trimmed by 6 bases and the J gene end by 4 bases; junction bases not matched to a gene: 5. Germline V lookup: CDR1 LGHNT, CDR2 FRNRAP. The CDR3 reads CASGTGTAYGYTF. The CDR3, as DNA: TGTGCTAGTGGGACCGGGACAGCCTATGGCTACACCTTC.

V usage is TRBV5-1 and J usage is TRBJ2-1, with TRBD1 as a possible D gene (5 bases). CDR1 SGHRS and CDR2 YFSETQ come from the germline V gene. The CDR3 is 16 residues long. Trimming cost V 4 bases and J 0 bases, with 14 bases left between them. The CDR3 region is CASSRDSTSSYNEQFF. The CDR3 nucleotides read TGCGCCAGCAGCCGAGACAGCACGAGCTCCTACAATGAGCAGTTCTTC. Complete variable domain (other parts from reference TRBV5-1 and TRBJ2-1): KAGVTQTPRYLIKTRGQQVTLSCSPISGHRSVSWYQQTPGQGLQFLFEYFSETQRNKGNFPGRFSGRQFSNSRSEMNVSTLELGDSALYLCASSRDSTSSYNEQFFGPGTRLTVL.

This clone has more than one count but fewer than ten. The chain links TRBV18 to TRBJ2-1, with TRBD1 identical over 9 bases. With V trimmed by 1 base and J by 5 bases, 3 bases remained unmatched. This CDR3 comprises 15 residues. Germline CDR1 KGHSH, CDR2 LQKENI. CDR3 amino acids: CASSPRTGDHNEQFF. As DNA, the CDR3 is TGTGCCAGCTCACCACGGACAGGGGATCACAATGAGCAGTTCTTC.

This clone turned up a few times. The V gene is TRBV9, the J gene TRBJ1-2; 8 nucleotides line up with TRBD1. Looked up from germline, CDR1 is SGDLS and CDR2 is YYNGEE. There are 16 residues in the CDR3. Trimming at V came to 4 bases and at J to 4 bases, leaving 12 bases not matched to a gene. The CDR3 loop is CASSQEQGVLPYGYTF. Here the CDR3 DNA reads TGTGCCAGCAGCCAAGAACAGGGGGTACTACCCTATGGCTACACCTTC.

The CDR3 DNA sequence: TGTGCCAGCAGCTTGGGCGGGACAGGGGGCTACGAGCAGTACTTC. Its protein product is CASSLGGTGGYEQYF. This chain links TRBV5-8 with TRBJ2-7; 11 nucleotides agree with TRBD1. The trim removed 0 bases at V and 3 bases at J, leaving 2 bases unmatched. The CDR3 contains 15 residues. CDR1 and CDR2 (germline): SGHTS, YDEGEE.